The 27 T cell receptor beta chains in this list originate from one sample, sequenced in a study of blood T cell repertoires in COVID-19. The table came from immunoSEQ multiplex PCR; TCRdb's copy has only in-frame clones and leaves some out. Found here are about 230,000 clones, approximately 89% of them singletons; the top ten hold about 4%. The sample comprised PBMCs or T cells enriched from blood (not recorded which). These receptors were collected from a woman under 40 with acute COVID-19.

CDR3 DNA: TGCAGTGCTAGTTCTTCTCAGCCCCAGCATTTT. Translated, it gives CSASSSQPQHF. The chain is built from TRBV20-1 and TRBJ1-5; D remains ambiguous. The V gene's germline CDR1 is DFQATT and CDR2 SNEGSKA (reference sequence). This CDR3 has 11 residues. The germline V and J ends were trimmed by 3 bases and 6 bases, with 6 bases remaining between them.

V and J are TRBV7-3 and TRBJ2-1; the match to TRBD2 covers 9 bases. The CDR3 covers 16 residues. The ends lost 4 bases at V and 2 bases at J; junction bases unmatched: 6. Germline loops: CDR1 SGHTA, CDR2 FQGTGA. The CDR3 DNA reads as TGTGCCAGCAGCTCGAATAGCGGGGGCGCCTACAATGAGCAGTTCTTC. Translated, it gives CASSSNSGGAYNEQFF.

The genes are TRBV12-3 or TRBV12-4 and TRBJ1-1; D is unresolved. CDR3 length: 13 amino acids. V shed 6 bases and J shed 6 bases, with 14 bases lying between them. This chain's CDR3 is CASSSTGFSEAFF. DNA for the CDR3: TGTGCCAGCAGCTCAACGGGTTTTTCTGAAGCTTTCTTT.

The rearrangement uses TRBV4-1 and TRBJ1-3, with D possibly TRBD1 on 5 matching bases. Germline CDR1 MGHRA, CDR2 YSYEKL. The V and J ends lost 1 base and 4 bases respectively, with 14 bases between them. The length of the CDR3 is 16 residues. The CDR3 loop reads CASSQVIQGSGNTIYF. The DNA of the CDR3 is TGCGCCAGCAGCCAAGTAATCCAGGGATCGGGAAACACCATATATTTT.

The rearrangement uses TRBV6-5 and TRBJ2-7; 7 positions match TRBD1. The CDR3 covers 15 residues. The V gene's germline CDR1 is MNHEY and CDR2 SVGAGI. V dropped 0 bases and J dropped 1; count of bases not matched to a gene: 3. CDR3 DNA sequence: TGTGCCAGCAGTTACTCACCCAGGGGGTCCTACGAGCAGTACTTC. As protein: CASSYSPRGSYEQYF.

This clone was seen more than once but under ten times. The CDR3 loop is CASSLVPGGDTQYF. CDR3 bases: TGTGCCAGCAGCTTAGTGCCCGGGGGAGATACGCAGTATTTT. The chain carries TRBV7-8 and TRBJ2-3; TRBD2 might be the D (6 bases). The CDR3 length is 14 residues. The V and J ends lost 1 base and 5 bases respectively, with 10 bases between them. Germline V CDR1 and CDR2: SGHVS, FQNEAQ.

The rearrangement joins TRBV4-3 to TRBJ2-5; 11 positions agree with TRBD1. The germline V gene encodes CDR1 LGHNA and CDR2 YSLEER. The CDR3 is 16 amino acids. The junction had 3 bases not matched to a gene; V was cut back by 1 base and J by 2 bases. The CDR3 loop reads CASSQVGTGGQETQYF. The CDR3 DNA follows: TGCGCCAGCAGCCAAGTCGGGACAGGGGGACAAGAGACCCAGTACTTC.

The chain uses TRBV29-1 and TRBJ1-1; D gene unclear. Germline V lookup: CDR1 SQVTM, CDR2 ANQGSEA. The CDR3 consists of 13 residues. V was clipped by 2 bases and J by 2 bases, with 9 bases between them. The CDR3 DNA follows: TGCAGCGTTGAACAAAGCGTTAACACTGAAGCTTTCTTT. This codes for CSVEQSVNTEAFF.

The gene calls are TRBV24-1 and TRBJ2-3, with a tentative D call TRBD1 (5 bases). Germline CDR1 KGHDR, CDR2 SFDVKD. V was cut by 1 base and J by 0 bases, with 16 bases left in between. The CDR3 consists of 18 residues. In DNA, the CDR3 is TGTGCCACCAGTGATTTTCGCCCAAGGGGCACTAGCACAGATACGCAGTATTTT. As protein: CATSDFRPRGTSTDTQYF.

The CDR3 is CASSLGGSEQYF. The DNA for the CDR3 is TGTGCCAGCAGCTTAGGAGGGAGTGAGCAGTACTTC. The chain has TRBV11-2 and TRBJ2-7; TRBD2 might be the D (5 bases). Germline V gives CDR1 SGHAT, CDR2 FQNNGV. V was clipped by 1 base and J by 7 bases, with 8 bases between them. The CDR3 totals 12 residues.

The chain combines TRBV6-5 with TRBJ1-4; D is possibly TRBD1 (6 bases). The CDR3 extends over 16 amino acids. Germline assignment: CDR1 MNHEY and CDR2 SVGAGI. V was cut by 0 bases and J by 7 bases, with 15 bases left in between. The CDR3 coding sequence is TGTGCCAGCAGTTACTCGCGCCGGGGCAGGGGTGAAAAACTGTTTTTT. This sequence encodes CASSYSRRGRGEKLFF.

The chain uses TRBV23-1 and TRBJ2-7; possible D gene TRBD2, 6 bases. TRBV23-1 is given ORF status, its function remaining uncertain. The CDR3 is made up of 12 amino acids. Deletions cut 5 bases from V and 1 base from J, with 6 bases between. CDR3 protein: CASSGTSYEQYF. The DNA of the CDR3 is TGCGCCAGCAGTGGGACTTCCTACGAGCAGTACTTC.

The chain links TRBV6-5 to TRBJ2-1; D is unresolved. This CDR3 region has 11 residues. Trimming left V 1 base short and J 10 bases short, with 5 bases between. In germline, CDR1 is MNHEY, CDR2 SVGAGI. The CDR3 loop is CASSYYEEQFF. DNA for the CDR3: TGTGCCAGCAGTTACTATGAGGAGCAGTTCTTC.

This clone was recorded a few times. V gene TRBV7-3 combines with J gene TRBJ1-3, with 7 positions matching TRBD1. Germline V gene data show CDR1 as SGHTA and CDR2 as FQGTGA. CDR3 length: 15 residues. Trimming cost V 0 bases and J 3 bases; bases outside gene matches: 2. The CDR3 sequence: CASSLTGGFGNTIYF. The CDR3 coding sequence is TGTGCCAGCAGCTTAACAGGGGGCTTTGGAAACACCATATATTTT.

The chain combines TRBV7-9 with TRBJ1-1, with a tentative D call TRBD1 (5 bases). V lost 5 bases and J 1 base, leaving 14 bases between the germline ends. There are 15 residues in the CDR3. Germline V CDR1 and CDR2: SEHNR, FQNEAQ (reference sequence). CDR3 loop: CASSPRRQGNTEAFF. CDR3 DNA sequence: TGTGCCAGCAGCCCGAGGCGGCAGGGGAACACTGAAGCTTTCTTT.

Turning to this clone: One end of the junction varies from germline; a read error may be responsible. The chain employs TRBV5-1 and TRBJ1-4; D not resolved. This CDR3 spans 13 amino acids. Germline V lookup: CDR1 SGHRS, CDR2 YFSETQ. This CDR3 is CASSPLPNEKLFF. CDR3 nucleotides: TGCGCCAGCAGCCCTCTCCCTAACGAAAAACTGTTTTTT.

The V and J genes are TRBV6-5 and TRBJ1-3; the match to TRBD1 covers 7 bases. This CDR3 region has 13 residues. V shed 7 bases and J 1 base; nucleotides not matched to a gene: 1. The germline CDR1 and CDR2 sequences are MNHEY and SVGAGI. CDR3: CASTRGSGNTIYF. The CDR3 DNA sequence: TGTGCCAGCACCAGGGGGTCTGGAAACACCATATATTTT.

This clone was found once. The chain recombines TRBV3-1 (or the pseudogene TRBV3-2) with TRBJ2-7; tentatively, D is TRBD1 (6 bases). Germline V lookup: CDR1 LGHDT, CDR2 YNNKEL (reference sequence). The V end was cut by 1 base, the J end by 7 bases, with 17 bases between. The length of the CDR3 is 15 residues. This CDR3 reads CASSQVGGSTGEQYF. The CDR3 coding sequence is TGTGCCAGCAGCCAAGTAGGGGGATCCACGGGGGAGCAGTACTTC.

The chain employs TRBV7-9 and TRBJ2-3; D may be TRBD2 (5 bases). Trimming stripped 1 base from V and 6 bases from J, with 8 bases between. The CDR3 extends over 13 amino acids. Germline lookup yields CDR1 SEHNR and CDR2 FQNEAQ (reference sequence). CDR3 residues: CASSLVRVDTQYF. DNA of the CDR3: TGTGCCAGCAGCTTAGTGAGGGTGGATACGCAGTATTTT.

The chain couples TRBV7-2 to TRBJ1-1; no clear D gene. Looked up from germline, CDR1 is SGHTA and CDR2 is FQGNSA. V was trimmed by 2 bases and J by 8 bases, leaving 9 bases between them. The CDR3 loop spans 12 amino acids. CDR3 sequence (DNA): TGTGCCAGCAGCTTATTTGGGGAGGAAGCTTTCTTT. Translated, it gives CASSLFGEEAFF. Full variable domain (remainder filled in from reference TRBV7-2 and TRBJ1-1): GAGVSQSPSNKVTEKGKDVELRCDPISGHTALYWYRQSLGQGLEFLIYFQGNSAPDKSGLPSDRFSAERTGGSVSTLTIQRTQQEDSAVYLCASSLFGEEAFFGQGTRLTVV.

In nucleotides, the CDR3 is TGTGCCAGCAGCTTAGTACCAGGGATGAGCGAAAAACTGTTTTTT. Its protein product is CASSLVPGMSEKLFF. The chain combines TRBV7-8 with TRBJ1-4, with D possibly TRBD1 on 5 matching bases. Germline V gene data show CDR1 as SGHVS and CDR2 as FQNEAQ. Trimming took off 1 base at V and 8 bases at J, with 14 bases between the two ends. The CDR3 loop spans 15 amino acids.

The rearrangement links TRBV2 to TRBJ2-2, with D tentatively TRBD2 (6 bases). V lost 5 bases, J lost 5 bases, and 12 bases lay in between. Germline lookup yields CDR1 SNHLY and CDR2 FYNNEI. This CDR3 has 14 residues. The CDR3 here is CASSMGGWTGELFF. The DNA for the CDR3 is TGTGCCAGCAGTATGGGGGGTTGGACCGGGGAGCTGTTTTTT.

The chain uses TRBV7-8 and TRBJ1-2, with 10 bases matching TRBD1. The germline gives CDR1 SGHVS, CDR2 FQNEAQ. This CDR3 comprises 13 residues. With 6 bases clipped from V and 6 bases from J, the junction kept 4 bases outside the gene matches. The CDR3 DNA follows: TGTGCCAGCAGACTAGGGACAGGGGATGGCTACACCTTC. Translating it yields CASRLGTGDGYTF.

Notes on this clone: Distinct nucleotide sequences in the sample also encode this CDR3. As DNA, the CDR3 is TGTGCCAGCAGTCCAGGACAGGCCTACGAGCAGTACTTC. It codes for CASSPGQAYEQYF. The gene calls are TRBV27 and TRBJ2-7; 7 bases match TRBD1. With 5 bases clipped from V and 2 bases from J, the junction kept 3 bases outside the gene matches. This CDR3 has 13 residues. Germline V gene sequence: CDR1 MNHEY, CDR2 SMNVEV (reference sequence).

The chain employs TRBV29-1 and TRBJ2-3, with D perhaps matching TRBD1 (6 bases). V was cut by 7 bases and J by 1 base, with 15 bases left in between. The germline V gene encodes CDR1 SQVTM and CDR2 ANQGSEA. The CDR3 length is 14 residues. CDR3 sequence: CSASGDYGTDTQYF. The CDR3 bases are TGCAGCGCATCAGGGGATTACGGCACAGATACGCAGTATTTT.

The CDR3, as DNA: TGTGCCAGCAGCGAACAGGGGGCGGAACAGCCCCAGCATTTT. Translation: CASSEQGAEQPQHF. The V call is TRBV2, the J call TRBJ1-5; 9 bases fit TRBD1. This CDR3 has 14 amino acids. Germline CDR1 is SNHLY and CDR2 is FYNNEI. Germline trimming cut 6 bases from V and 7 bases from J; bases unmatched to any gene: 7. The variable domain in full, with the rest retrieved from reference TRBV2 and TRBJ1-5, is EPEVTQTPSHQVTQMGQEVILRCVPISNHLYFYWYRQILGQKVEFLVSFYNNEISEKSEIFDDQFSVERPDGSNFTLKIRSTKLEDSAMYFCASSEQGAEQPQHFGDGTRLSIL.

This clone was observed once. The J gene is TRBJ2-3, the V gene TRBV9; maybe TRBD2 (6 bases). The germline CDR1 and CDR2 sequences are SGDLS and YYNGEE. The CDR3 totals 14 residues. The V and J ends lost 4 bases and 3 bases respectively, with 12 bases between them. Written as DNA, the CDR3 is TGTGCCAGCAGCAACCTCGGGGGAACAGATACGCAGTATTTT. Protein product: CASSNLGGTDTQYF.